A selection of T cell receptor beta chains follows, all from one sample in a study of cytotoxic CD8 clonotypes in ibrutinib-treated CLL. Assay: immunoSEQ multiplex PCR; the TCRdb copy retains only in-frame clones and omits some. The sample lists some 15,000 clones, 65% to 70% occurring once. The specimen was PBMCs, collected before ibrutinib treatment. The source is a human donor with chronic lymphocytic leukemia. CDR3s include the opening cysteine and the closing phenylalanine or tryptophan. D genes are given only for firm matches. Not every row has a clone size; where given, it reads once, few, many or a size class.

- - TRBJ1-1 TRBV9 CASSPSESRRTEAFF TGTGCCAGCAGCCCGTCTGAGAGCAGGAGAACTGAAGCTTTCTTT
- - TRBJ1-2 TRBV6-1 CASSGGEVDGHTF TGTGCCAGCAGTGGCGGGGAGGTGGACGGCCACACCTTC
- - TRBJ1-4 TRBV10-2 CASSPQRNEKLFF TGCGCCAGCAGTCCACAACGTAATGAAAAACTGTTTTTT
- TRBD1 TRBJ1-2 TRBV2 CASSLGQGPSDGYTF TGTGCCAGCAGTTTGGGACAGGGACCCTCGGATGGCTACACCTTC
- - TRBJ2-3 TRBV4-1 CASSLMAFGTDTQYF TGCGCCAGCAGCCTGATGGCGTTCGGGACAGATACGCAGTATTTT
- - TRBJ1-2 TRBV19 CASSIPQDGYTF TGTGCCAGTAGTATCCCGCAGGATGGCTACACCTTC
- - TRBJ2-3 TRBV7-9 CASSLARARTDTQYF TGTGCCAGCAGCTTAGCCAGGGCGCGCACAGATACGCAGTATTTT
- - TRBJ2-6 TRBV10-1 CASSSCSVAQSRANVLTF TGCGCCAGCAGTTCGTGCTCAGTCGCACAAAGTCGGGCCAACGTCCTGACTTTC
- - TRBJ2-5 TRBV14 CASSLDLVQETQYF TGTGCCAGCAGCCTCGACCTTGTCCAAGAGACCCAGTACTTC
- - TRBJ2-7 TRBV28 CASSSTVVSYEQYF TGTGCCAGCAGTTCGACGGTAGTCTCCTACGAGCAGTACTTC
- - TRBJ2-2 TRBV4-1 CASSQDLAGAGELFF TGCGCCAGCAGCCAAGATTTGGCAGGGGCCGGGGAGCTGTTTTTT
- TRBD2 TRBJ2-3 TRBV18 CASSLLLLAESTDTQYF TGTGCCAGCTCACTGTTGTTACTAGCGGAAAGCACAGATACGCAGTATTTT
few - TRBJ1-2 TRBV27 CASSLYQGRGGYTF TGTGCCAGCAGTTTATATCAGGGCAGGGGCGGCTACACCTTC
- TRBD1 TRBJ2-7 TRBV11-2 CASSFSGTGATYEQYF TGTGCCAGCAGTTTTTCCGGGACAGGGGCGACCTACGAGCAGTACTTC
- - TRBJ2-5 TRBV7-3 CASSALGYRGETQYF TGTGCCAGCAGCGCCTTAGGGTACCGGGGAGAGACCCAGTACTTC
- - TRBJ2-7 TRBV29-1 CSVGREYEQYF TGCAGCGTTGGCAGGGAATACGAGCAGTACTTC
- - TRBJ1-5 TRBV6-1 CASNYRASNQPQHF TGTGCCAGCAATTACAGGGCTAGCAATCAGCCCCAGCATTTT
- - TRBJ2-3 TRBV7-3 CASSLGGNTDTQYF TGTGCCAGCAGCTTAGGGGGGAACACAGATACGCAGTATTTT
- - TRBJ1-1 TRBV27 CASSLKGFAEAFF TGTGCCAGCAGTTTAAAGGGGTTCGCTGAAGCTTTCTTT
- - TRBJ2-7 TRBV21-1 CASSKWTRFNSYEQYF TGTGCCAGCAGCAAGTGGACCAGATTCAACTCCTACGAGCAGTACTTC
few - TRBJ1-3 TRBV19 CASSGTTPGNTIYF TGTGCCAGTAGTGGGACAACCCCTGGAAACACCATATATTTT
- - TRBJ2-7 TRBV5-1 CASSLVGSSYEQYF TGCGCCAGCAGCTTGGTAGGGAGCTCCTACGAGCAGTACTTC
- - TRBJ2-1 TRBV4-1 CASSQGNEQFF TGCGCCAGCAGCCAAGGCAATGAGCAGTTCTTC
- TRBD1 TRBJ1-4 TRBV4-3 CASSQDTGTGGEKLFF TGCGCCAGCAGCCAAGATACCGGGACAGGGGGCGAAAAACTGTTTTTT
- TRBD1 TRBJ2-7 TRBV6-6 CASSYSTGSLGEQYF TGTGCCAGCAGTTACTCGACAGGGAGCCTTGGCGAGCAGTACTTC
- - TRBJ1-5 TRBV5-6 CASSLLGKGAQHF TGTGCCAGCAGCTTGCTTGGGAAAGGAGCCCAGCATTTT
- - TRBJ1-1 TRBV6-1 CASTGDGLEAFF TGTGCCAGCACCGGGGACGGACTTGAAGCTTTCTTT
- TRBD1 TRBJ1-2 TRBV5-1 CASSSHPTGGNYGYTF TGCGCCAGCAGTTCGCACCCTACAGGGGGCAACTATGGCTACACCTTC
- - TRBJ1-2 TRBV7-6 CASSLGGRYTF TGTGCCAGCAGCTTAGGTGGGCGCTACACCTTC
- - TRBJ1-4 TRBV9 CASSQTPRGATNEKLFF TGTGCCAGCAGCCAAACCCCTAGGGGTGCAACTAATGAAAAACTGTTTTTT
- - TRBJ2-7 TRBV7-9 CASSLWYRGDYEQYF TGTGCCAGCAGCTTATGGTACCGCGGGGACTACGAGCAGTACTTC
- - TRBJ2-5 TRBV6-5 CASTPSQAAQETQYF TGTGCCAGCACCCCAAGTCAAGCGGCCCAAGAGACCCAGTACTTC
- - TRBJ2-5 TRBV5-4 CASSLATRQETQYF TGTGCCAGCAGCTTGGCGACTAGACAAGAGACCCAGTACTTC
- - TRBJ2-7 TRBV7-2 CASSLERQSYEQYF TGTGCCAGCAGCTTAGAGCGGCAGTCCTACGAGCAGTACTTC
- - TRBJ1-6 TRBV2 CASSEDRTPLHF TGTGCCAGCAGCGAGGACAGAACACCCCTCCACTTT
- - TRBJ2-2 TRBV6-6 CASRGQGMTGTGELFF TGTGCCAGCAGGGGGCAGGGTATGACGGGGACCGGGGAGCTGTTTTTT
- - TRBJ1-1 TRBV30 CAWNRDGNTEAFF TGTGCCTGGAACCGGGACGGTAACACTGAAGCTTTCTTT
- TRBD2 TRBJ2-5 TRBV29-1 CSVLLAGAGTQYF TGCAGCGTTTTACTAGCGGGGGCCGGGACCCAGTACTTC
- TRBD1 TRBJ2-6 TRBV18 CASSPSRQGPVLTF TGTGCCAGCTCACCATCCCGACAGGGTCCCGTCCTGACTTTC
once TRBD1 TRBJ1-5 TRBV19 CASSSPGQKNHQPQHF TGTGCCAGTAGCTCACCGGGACAGAAAAATCATCAGCCCCAGCATTTT
- TRBD2 TRBJ2-1 TRBV28 CASSPSWRGGDYNEQFF TGTGCCAGCAGTCCAAGCTGGCGGGGGGGCGATTACAATGAGCAGTTCTTC
- - TRBJ1-2 TRBV7-9 CASSQQSNYGYTF TGTGCCAGCAGCCAACAGTCTAACTATGGCTACACCTTC
- - TRBJ2-2 TRBV10-1 CASSEGVPGELFF TGCGCCAGCAGTGAGGGTGTCCCCGGGGAGCTGTTTTTT
- TRBD1 TRBJ2-5 TRBV6-4 CASRPGTGDQETQYF TGTGCCAGCAGGCCAGGGACAGGGGATCAAGAGACCCAGTACTTC
- - TRBJ1-4 TRBV6-4 CASSGTPPSTNEKLFF TGTGCCAGCAGTGGGACACCCCCTTCAACTAATGAAAAACTGTTTTTT
- - TRBJ1-1 TRBV6-6 CASSYSAGSNTEAFF TGTGCCAGCAGTTACTCTGCAGGGTCGAACACTGAAGCTTTCTTT
once - TRBJ2-2 TRBV5-1 CASSGGNRVAGELFF TGCGCCAGCAGCGGGGGGAACAGGGTCGCCGGGGAGCTGTTTTTT
- - TRBJ2-7 TRBV18 CASSPPTQAYEQYF TGTGCCAGCTCACCACCGACACAGGCATACGAGCAGTACTTC
- TRBD1 TRBJ1-6 TRBV28 CASSYRGLKGPLHF TGTGCCAGCAGCTACAGGGGGCTGAAGGGGCCCCTCCACTTT
few - TRBJ2-5 TRBV12-5 CASGPPGGGLKYQETQYF TGTGCTAGTGGTCCACCGGGCGGGGGCCTTAAGTACCAAGAGACCCAGTACTTC
- - TRBJ1-5 TRBV19 CASSGEAAGNNQPQHF TGTGCCAGTAGTGGAGAGGCCGCGGGGAACAATCAGCCCCAGCATTTT
- - TRBJ2-7 TRBV7-3 CASSLGAPGSYEQYF TGTGCCAGCAGCTTAGGGGCGCCCGGCTCCTACGAGCAGTACTTC
- - TRBJ1-5 TRBV5-6 CASSLAGNNQPQHF TGTGCCAGCAGCTTGGCCGGGAACAATCAGCCCCAGCATTTT
- TRBD2 TRBJ2-1 TRBV11-1 CASNRGGSYNEQFF TGTGCCAGCAACCGGGGGGGCTCCTACAATGAGCAGTTCTTC
- TRBD1 TRBJ2-7 TRBV4-1 CASSQGTGTYEQYF TGCGCCAGCAGCCAGGGGACAGGGACCTACGAGCAGTACTTC
- TRBD1 TRBJ2-7 TRBV14 CASSQGYGTGQAIYEQYF TGTGCCAGCAGCCAAGGCTACGGGACGGGACAGGCAATCTACGAGCAGTACTTC
- - TRBJ2-7 TRBV28 CASSFGSRGSVEQYF TGTGCCAGCAGTTTCGGCTCTAGAGGGTCGGTCGAGCAGTACTTC
- TRBD2 TRBJ2-5 TRBV4-2 CASSQEPLAGSPRPETQYF TGTGCCAGCAGCCAAGAACCCCTAGCGGGGTCCCCCCGACCAGAGACCCAGTACTTC
- TRBD1 TRBJ1-2 TRBV6-5 CASSPTGVYGYTF TGTGCCAGCAGTCCGACAGGGGTCTATGGCTACACCTTC